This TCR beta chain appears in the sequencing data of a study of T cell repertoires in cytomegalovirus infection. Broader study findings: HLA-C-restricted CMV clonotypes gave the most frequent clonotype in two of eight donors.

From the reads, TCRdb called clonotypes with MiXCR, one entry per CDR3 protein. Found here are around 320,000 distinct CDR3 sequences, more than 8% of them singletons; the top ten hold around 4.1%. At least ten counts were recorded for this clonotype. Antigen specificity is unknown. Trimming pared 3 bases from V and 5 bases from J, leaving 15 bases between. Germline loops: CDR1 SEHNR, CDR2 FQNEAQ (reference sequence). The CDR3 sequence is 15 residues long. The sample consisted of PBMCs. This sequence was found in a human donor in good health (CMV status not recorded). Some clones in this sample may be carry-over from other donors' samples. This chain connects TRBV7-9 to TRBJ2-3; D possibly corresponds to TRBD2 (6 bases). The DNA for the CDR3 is TGTGCCAGCAGCTTTGGGGGAGGAGGGAGAGATACGCAGTATTTT. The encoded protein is CASSFGGGGRDTQYF.